Each of the 19 T cell receptor beta chains below was sequenced from the same sample in a study of response to subunit inactivated influenza vaccine. TCRdb re-called the RT-PCR reads with MiXCR, one entry per CDR3 protein. The table records hundreds of thousands of distinct CDR3 sequences, 25% of them present only once. Sequencing was performed on CD4+ T cells sorted from PBMCs, taken 5 days after vaccination. These TCRs come from a man in his fifties who received an inactivated influenza vaccine.

The CDR3 region has the DNA TGTGCCAGCAGTGGGCCGAACACAGATACGCAGTATTTT. It codes for CASSGPNTDTQYF. The genes are TRBV2 and TRBJ2-3; no firm D call. The germline V and J ends were trimmed by 4 bases and 2 bases, with 7 bases remaining between them. The CDR3 is made up of 13 amino acids. Germline CDR1 is SNHLY and CDR2 is FYNNEI.

The chain employs TRBV14 and TRBJ1-4; D call uncertain. Germline V lookup: CDR1 SGHDN, CDR2 FVKESK. CDR3 length: 17 residues. Trimming shortened V by 4 bases and J by 0 bases, and 15 bases separated the two germline ends. CDR3 bases: TGTGCCAGCAGCCTCGGGCGGGCCGCTCCAACTAATGAAAAACTGTTTTTT. Protein sequence: CASSLGRAAPTNEKLFF.

The CDR3 protein is CASSLGRGRGGQDTQYF. The CDR3 DNA reads as TGCGCCAGCAGCCTGGGAAGGGGCCGGGGGGGACAAGATACGCAGTATTTT. V is TRBV4-3 and J is TRBJ2-3, with 8 bases fitting TRBD2. V lost 4 bases and J lost 5; bases outside the gene matches: 14. CDR1 and CDR2 from the germline V gene are LGHNA and YSLEER. This CDR3 has 17 amino acids.

The V and J genes are TRBV7-2 and TRBJ2-1; D is possibly TRBD1 (5 bases). V gave up 1 base and J gave up 4 bases, with 11 bases separating them. Germline values: CDR1 SGHTA, CDR2 FQGNSA. This CDR3 is built from 15 residues. CDR3 sequence: CASSLGVGHYNEQFF. The CDR3 nucleotides read TGTGCCAGCAGCTTAGGAGTGGGGCATTACAATGAGCAGTTCTTC.

The chain has TRBV5-1 and TRBJ2-1; D is ambiguous. Trimming stripped 0 bases from V and 0 bases from J, with 10 bases between. This CDR3 has 16 residues. Germline values: CDR1 SGHRS, CDR2 YFSETQ. CDR3: CASSLDGVFSYNEQFF. DNA for the CDR3: TGCGCCAGCAGCTTGGATGGGGTGTTCTCCTACAATGAGCAGTTCTTC. Variable domain in full (rest from reference TRBV5-1 and TRBJ2-1): KAGVTQTPRYLIKTRGQQVTLSCSPISGHRSVSWYQQTPGQGLQFLFEYFSETQRNKGNFPGRFSGRQFSNSRSEMNVSTLELGDSALYLCASSLDGVFSYNEQFFGPGTRLTVL.

V usage is TRBV6-1 and J usage is TRBJ1-5, with D unresolved. V dropped 7 bases and J dropped 0 bases, with 13 bases sitting between them. The CDR3 is made up of 15 amino acids. CDR1 and CDR2 (germline): MNHNS, SASEGT. The DNA of the CDR3 is TGTGCCAGCATCCCGGCACGGGATAGCAATCAGCCCCAGCATTTT. The encoded protein is CASIPARDSNQPQHF.

This clonotype has just a few counts. V is TRBV6-5 and J is TRBJ2-2; 8 nucleotides match TRBD2. V was clipped by 2 bases and J by 3 bases; unmatched bases: 5. The CDR3 contains 16 residues. The germline V gene encodes CDR1 MNHEY and CDR2 SVGAGI. The CDR3 bases are TGTGCCAGCAGTTACGGACTAGCTATAGACACCGGGGAGCTGTTTTTT. Translating it yields CASSYGLAIDTGELFF.

The genes are TRBV11-2 and TRBJ2-7; no firm D call. Trimming pared 2 bases from V and 7 bases from J, leaving 6 bases between. CDR3 length equals 11 residues. CDR1 is SGHAT and CDR2 is FQNNGV in the germline V gene. CDR3 in amino acids: CASSLYREQYF. The DNA of the CDR3 is TGTGCCAGCAGCTTATACAGAGAGCAGTACTTC.

V and J are TRBV12-3 or TRBV12-4 and TRBJ1-4; D ambiguous. The CDR3 extends over 16 amino acids. The germline V and J ends were trimmed by 7 bases and 3 bases, with 18 bases remaining between them. CDR3 coding DNA: TGTGCCAGCACCCCCCGGTGGGGTCGGGCTAATGAAAAACTGTTTTTT. Translation: CASTPRWGRANEKLFF.

This clonotype was recorded a few times. The V and J genes are TRBV20-1 and TRBJ1-2; D is undetermined. This CDR3 spans 12 amino acids. The germline V gene has CDR1 DFQATT and CDR2 SNEGSKA (reference sequence). Trimming stripped 4 bases from V and 3 bases from J, with 9 bases between. The CDR3 is CSATPSDYGYTF. CDR3 nucleotides: TGCAGTGCTACCCCCTCTGACTATGGCTACACCTTC.

The chain is built from TRBV30 and TRBJ1-5, with a tentative D call TRBD1 (6 bases). V was shortened by 2 bases and J by 7 bases, with 12 bases between the two germline ends. This CDR3 is 13 amino acids long. Germline assignment: CDR1 GTSNPN and CDR2 SVGIG (reference sequence). The CDR3 coding sequence is TGTGCCTGGAGTAAACAGGGTGTCCAGCCCCAGCATTTT. This translates into CAWSKQGVQPQHF.

This clonotype has more than one count but fewer than ten. The CDR3 reads CASSSMGGTGSYNEQFF. For the CDR3, the DNA is TGTGCCAGCAGCTCGATGGGAGGGACAGGCTCCTACAATGAGCAGTTCTTC. This chain joins TRBV5-6 and TRBJ2-1; weak D call: TRBD1 (8 bases). V lost 3 bases and J lost 0, with 16 bases in between. Germline V gene data show CDR1 as SGHDT and CDR2 as YYEEEE. The CDR3 sequence is 17 residues long.

This clonotype was detected a few times. This chain uses TRBV7-9 with TRBJ2-1; possible D gene TRBD2, 7 bases. Germline V gene data show CDR1 as SEHNR and CDR2 as FQNEAQ (reference sequence). The V and J ends lost 5 bases and 5 bases respectively, with 16 bases between them. This CDR3 has 15 amino acids. CDR3 in amino acids: CASSLLGGGHNEQFF. DNA for the CDR3: TGTGCCAGCAGCCTGCTGGGAGGGGGGCACAATGAGCAGTTCTTC.

The CDR3 is CASRIAGGTQYF. CDR3 nucleotides: TGTGCCAGCAGGATAGCGGGTGGGACCCAGTACTTC. This chain uses TRBV6-5 with TRBJ2-5; 7 positions agree with TRBD2. This CDR3 is built from 12 residues. Germline values: CDR1 MNHEY, CDR2 SVGAGI. The junction had 5 bases not matched to a gene; V was cut back by 6 bases and J by 7 bases.

CDR3 region: CASSSAGGYNEQFF. CDR3 coding DNA: TGCGCCAGCAGCTCAGCGGGGGGTTACAATGAGCAGTTCTTC. V is TRBV5-1 and J is TRBJ2-1; TRBD2 matches at 9 bases. The CDR3 loop spans 14 amino acids. The ends lost 3 bases at V and 4 bases at J; junction bases unmatched: 2. CDR1 and CDR2 from the germline V gene are SGHRS and YFSETQ.

There are a few counts of this clonotype. The chain couples TRBV12-3 or TRBV12-4 to TRBJ2-5, with 8 bases lining up with TRBD2. The CDR3 has 15 residues. V shed 6 bases and J 4 bases; nucleotides not matched to a gene: 10. The CDR3 nucleotides read TGTGCCAGCAGGATCGTAGCGGGGTCCCGAGAGACCCAGTACTTC. Translation: CASRIVAGSRETQYF.

The V and J genes are TRBV20-1 and TRBJ2-5; TRBD1 agrees at 10 bases. The CDR3 runs 14 residues. In germline, CDR1 is DFQATT, CDR2 SNEGSKA (reference sequence). V lost 5 bases and J lost 4; bases outside the gene matches: 7. CDR3 sequence (DNA): TGCAGTGCTTACGCTGGGACAGGGGCAGAGACCCAGTACTTC. Residues: CSAYAGTGAETQYF.

The chain combines TRBV4-1 with TRBJ2-5; perhaps TRBD1 as D (6 bases). Deletions cut 3 bases from V and 1 base from J, with 15 bases between. CDR3 length: 16 amino acids. The V gene's germline CDR1 is MGHRA and CDR2 YSYEKL. The CDR3 sequence is CASSHPGAMSQETQYF. The CDR3 DNA is TGCGCCAGCAGCCACCCAGGGGCGATGTCCCAAGAGACCCAGTACTTC.

This clonotype was detected a few times. This sequence joins TRBV5-1 and TRBJ2-3; no clear D. V lost 0 bases, J lost 2 bases, and 7 bases lay in between. CDR3 length: 14 amino acids. Germline lookup yields CDR1 SGHRS and CDR2 YFSETQ. The CDR3 DNA reads as TGCGCCAGCAGCTTGGCCCAGACCACAGATACGCAGTATTTT. The encoded protein is CASSLAQTTDTQYF.